This T cell receptor beta chain was sequenced for a study of T cells in localized non-small cell lung cancer. TCRdb's table, derived via immunoSEQ multiplex PCR, lists solely in-frame clones and lacks some. The repertoire holds 30,000 to 45,000 clones, with more than 80% as singletons. The J segment lost 2 bases and the V segment lost 4 bases, leaving 6 bases of the junction unmatched. Germline V lookup: CDR1 SGHVS, CDR2 FNYEAQ. The CDR3 loop spans 15 amino acids. The chain joins TRBV7-6 to TRBJ2-3; the match to TRBD1 covers 7 bases. Here the sequenced sample was peripheral blood, taken before any cancer treatment. The TCR sequence derives from a female donor at least 60 years old with stage I lung adenocarcinoma. The CDR3, as DNA: TGTGCCAGCAGCTCAGAGACAGGGATCACAGATACGCAGTATTTT. Encoded protein: CASSSETGITDTQYF. The full variable domain, rest sourced from reference TRBV7-6 and TRBJ2-3, is GAGVSQSPRYKVTKRGQDVALRCDPISGHVSLYWYRQALGQGPEFLTYFNYEAQQDKSGLPNDRFSAERPEGSISTLTIQRTEQRDSAMYRCASSSETGITDTQYFGPGTRLTVL.